These 21 T cell receptor beta chains came from one sample sequenced in a study of identical twins. TCRdb redid the calling of the 5' RACE reads with MiXCR, one entry per CDR3 protein. The data hold around 490,000 distinct CDR3 sequences, with more than 20% observed a single time. A further study also used this sample, focusing on yellow fever vaccine responses in identical twins.

The sample consisted of CD4+ T cells sorted from blood. The receptor set was obtained from a woman younger than 35 in good health.

CDR3 amino acids: CASSFPWVNTEAFF. The CDR3 nucleotides read TGTGCCAGCAGTTTCCCCTGGGTGAACACTGAAGCTTTCTTT. The gene calls are TRBV12-3 or TRBV12-4 and TRBJ1-1; no firm D call. CDR3 size: 14 residues. The V end was cut by 3 bases, the J end by 0 bases, with 8 bases between.

This clonotype was seen a handful of times. The V call is TRBV2, the J call TRBJ2-2; D might be TRBD1 (7 bases). V lost 4 bases, J lost 4 bases, and 16 bases lay in between. The length of the CDR3 is 16 residues. Germline V gene sequence: CDR1 SNHLY, CDR2 FYNNEI. This CDR3 is CASSVNPGGSTGELFF. The CDR3 DNA reads as TGTGCCAGCAGTGTAAATCCAGGGGGGAGCACCGGGGAGCTGTTTTTT.

This chain joins TRBV20-1 and TRBJ2-7; TRBD2 agrees at 12 bases. Trimming cost V 4 bases and J 0 bases; bases outside gene matches: 4. Germline V gives CDR1 DFQATT, CDR2 SNEGSKA (reference sequence). The CDR3 sequence is 15 residues long. This CDR3 reads CSAMGLAGHSYEQYF. The CDR3 DNA follows: TGCAGTGCTATGGGACTAGCGGGCCACTCCTACGAGCAGTACTTC.

This chain uses TRBV7-9 with TRBJ2-3; D uncertain. The germline CDR1 and CDR2 sequences are SEHNR and FQNEAQ (reference sequence). V was trimmed by 2 bases and J by 2 bases, leaving 14 bases between them. The CDR3 length is 16 residues. The CDR3 loop is CASSLLTPRHTDTQYF. DNA of the CDR3: TGTGCCAGCAGCTTACTGACACCACGCCACACAGATACGCAGTATTTT.

This clonotype occurred a few times. The chain carries TRBV10-3 and TRBJ2-7; D is uncertain. V was clipped by 3 bases and J by 0 bases, with 9 bases between them. This CDR3 is 14 amino acids long. CDR1 is ENHRY and CDR2 is SYGVKD in the germline V gene. The CDR3 here is CAISDSFASYEQYF. The DNA for the CDR3 is TGTGCCATCAGTGATTCATTTGCCTCCTACGAGCAGTACTTC.

The rearrangement uses TRBV6-5 and TRBJ2-1; TRBD2 agrees at 13 bases. The V segment lost 1 base and the J segment 5 bases; nucleotides outside the gene matches: 2. There are 16 residues in the CDR3. The germline gives CDR1 MNHEY, CDR2 SVGAGI. CDR3 in amino acids: CASSYFGLAGDNEQFF. The CDR3 bases are TGTGCCAGCAGTTACTTCGGACTAGCGGGAGACAATGAGCAGTTCTTC.

The table lists this clonotype with a few counts. The chain links TRBV12-3 or TRBV12-4 to TRBJ1-4, with no clear D. V gave up 3 bases and J gave up 10 bases, with 9 bases separating them. This CDR3 contains 12 residues. The CDR3 loop reads CASSFVSGKLFF. CDR3 sequence (DNA): TGTGCCAGCAGTTTCGTAAGCGGAAAACTGTTTTTT.

The sample holds one count of this clonotype. This chain joins TRBV3-1 and TRBJ2-7; no definite D call. V gave up 4 bases and J gave up 2 bases, with 12 bases separating them. From germline, CDR1 is LGHDT and CDR2 YNNKEL (reference sequence). CDR3 length: 14 residues. CDR3 protein: CASSPSGQAYEQYF. The CDR3 region has the DNA TGTGCCAGCAGCCCCTCCGGCCAGGCCTACGAGCAGTACTTC.

The chain carries TRBV29-1 and TRBJ2-1; the D is unclear. Germline CDR1 and CDR2: SQVTM and ANQGSEA. V lost 7 bases, J lost 9 bases, and 13 bases lay in between. The CDR3 extends over 11 amino acids. CDR3 protein: CSAATAGEQFF. The DNA for the CDR3 is TGCAGCGCTGCCACCGCCGGTGAGCAGTTCTTC.

V gene TRBV12-3 or TRBV12-4 combines with J gene TRBJ1-2; D gene unclear. CDR3 size: 15 residues. The V and J ends lost 5 bases and 0 bases respectively, with 13 bases between them. CDR3 coding DNA: TGTGCCAGCAGTATCAGACGGATTACTAACTATGGCTACACCTTC. Residues: CASSIRRITNYGYTF.

In DNA, the CDR3 is TGTGCCAGCAGCCAAGGGGCTCCCACCTACAATGAGCAGTTCTTC. It translates to CASSQGAPTYNEQFF. The chain employs TRBV3-1 and TRBJ2-1; D not resolved. The CDR3 covers 15 residues. V lost 1 base to trimming and J lost 2 bases, with 9 bases between them. Per the germline V gene, CDR1 is LGHDT and CDR2 is YNNKEL (reference sequence).

This chain uses TRBV5-1 with TRBJ1-1, with D unclear. The CDR3 consists of 15 residues. V was shortened by 0 bases and J by 2 bases, with 11 bases between the two germline ends. Germline loops: CDR1 SGHRS, CDR2 YFSETQ. CDR3 bases: TGCGCCAGCAGCTTGGAGCTTGTCGGTAACACTGAAGCTTTCTTT. It specifies CASSLELVGNTEAFF.

The chain combines TRBV28 with TRBJ2-1, with TRBD1 identical over 10 bases. The CDR3 extends over 15 amino acids. Germline lookup yields CDR1 MDHEN and CDR2 SYDVKM. V shed 6 bases, J shed 4 bases, and the junction held 6 bases outside the gene matches. The CDR3 loop is CASRSPGQGYNEQFF. Here the CDR3 DNA reads TGTGCCAGCAGGTCACCGGGACAGGGGTACAATGAGCAGTTCTTC.

In this sample, this clonotype turned up a few times. The CDR3 coding sequence is TGTGCCACCAGTGATGCCAGGGGCTCCTACGAGCAGTACTTC. Its translation is CATSDARGSYEQYF. V usage is TRBV24-1 and J usage is TRBJ2-7; weak D call: TRBD1 (6 bases). V was pared by 3 bases and J by 0 bases, with 8 bases between. The germline gives CDR1 KGHDR, CDR2 SFDVKD. This CDR3 contains 14 residues.

This clonotype was found many times. The J gene is TRBJ2-3, the V gene TRBV20-1, with TRBD2 matching over 13 bases. Unmatched junction bases numbered 3, after V lost 6 bases and J lost 3 bases. The V gene's germline CDR1 is DFQATT and CDR2 SNEGSKA (reference sequence). This CDR3 has 14 residues. This chain's CDR3 is CSATTSGGTDTQYF. The CDR3 DNA reads as TGCAGTGCCACGACTAGCGGGGGGACAGATACGCAGTATTTT.

The chain recombines TRBV20-1 with TRBJ2-1, with a tentative D call TRBD1 (6 bases). The V end lost 1 base, the J end lost 7 bases, and 14 bases lay between the germline ends. The CDR3 is 14 residues long. CDR1 and CDR2 (germline): DFQATT, SNEGSKA (reference sequence). As DNA, the CDR3 is TGCAGTGCTAGAGGCAGGGGAACAAGGAATGAGCAGTTCTTC. This sequence encodes CSARGRGTRNEQFF.

The chain links TRBV3-1 to TRBJ2-5; TRBD1 or TRBD2 may be the D gene (6 bases each). Looked up from germline, CDR1 is LGHDT and CDR2 is YNNKEL (reference sequence). The germline V and J ends were trimmed by 1 base and 3 bases, with 12 bases remaining between them. The CDR3 loop spans 15 amino acids. CDR3 loop: CASSQAGAGKETQYF. CDR3 DNA sequence: TGTGCCAGCAGCCAAGCGGGGGCCGGGAAAGAGACCCAGTACTTC.

This rearrangement joins TRBV15 to TRBJ2-5; 10 bases agree with TRBD1. The CDR3 totals 14 residues. Germline V lookup: CDR1 LNHNV, CDR2 YYDKDF (reference sequence). V lost 4 bases and J lost 9; bases outside the gene matches: 8. DNA of the CDR3: TGTGCCACCAGCAAGATGGAGGACAGGGGGGCCCAGTACTTC. Residues: CATSKMEDRGAQYF.

The chain carries TRBV7-9 and TRBJ1-2; D might be TRBD1 (6 bases). Germline loops: CDR1 SEHNR, CDR2 FQNEAQ (reference sequence). The CDR3 totals 14 residues. Trimming took 5 bases from V and 4 from J, leaving 14 bases between them. CDR3 protein: CASSTYRVSYGYTF. The CDR3 DNA sequence: TGTGCCAGCAGCACCTACAGGGTTTCCTATGGCTACACCTTC. Full variable domain (remainder filled in from reference TRBV7-9 and TRBJ1-2): DTGVSQNPRHKITKRGQNVTFRCDPISEHNRLYWYRQTLGQGPEFLTYFQNEAQLEKSRLLSDRFSAERPKGSFSTLEIQRTEQGDSAMYLCASSTYRVSYGYTFGSGTRLTVV.

V usage is TRBV7-8 and J usage is TRBJ2-7; 10 bases are a match to TRBD2. Germline V gene sequence: CDR1 SGHVS, CDR2 FQNEAQ. V lost 5 bases to trimming and J lost 2 bases; unmatched junction nucleotides: 9. The CDR3 totals 16 residues. DNA for the CDR3: TGTGCCAGCAGCACATATAGCGGGGGGTCTCCCTACGAGCAGTACGTC. It encodes CASSTYSGGSPYEQYV.

This clonotype was counted between two and nine times. This chain uses TRBV6-2 or TRBV6-3 with TRBJ2-7; D is tentatively TRBD1 or TRBD2 (6 bases each). The CDR3 has 14 residues. The germline gives CDR1 MNHEY, CDR2 SVGEGT. The V end lost 10 bases, the J end lost 5 bases, and 21 bases lay between the germline ends. The CDR3 sequence: CATKTGGRGHEQYV. In DNA form, the CDR3 reads TGTGCCACCAAAACCGGGGGCCGGGGTCACGAGCAGTACGTC.